The rows below give T cell receptor beta chains drawn from one sample of a study of T cell changes during pregnancy in multiple sclerosis. Here immunoSEQ multiplex PCR was the method, and the copy in TCRdb shows in-frame clones only, minus some. The data show approximately 22,000 clones, 85% to 95% seen once. The sample was CD8+ T cells from peripheral blood mononuclear cells, taken in the third trimester of pregnancy. The origin of the receptors is a female donor with multiple sclerosis, enrolled in a pregnancy study. Both conserved end residues are part of each CDR3. The D gene is left open where the match is weak. The size of a clone is reported for some rows only, either as once, few or many, or as a class for expanded clones.

abundance	v_gene	d_gene	j_gene	CDR3nt	CDR3aa
-	TRBV7-9	TRBD1	TRBJ1-2	TGTGCCAGCAGCTTGCCCACAGGGGGTAGGGGCTATGGCTACACCTTC	CASSLPTGGRGYGYTF
-	TRBV7-6	TRBD2	TRBJ2-3	TGTGCCAGCAGCCCGCCTAGCGGGGCCTATACGCAGTATTTT	CASSPPSGAYTQYF
-	TRBV6-1	-	TRBJ1-2	TGTGCCAGCAGTGAAGAGACAGGTAGCTTCTATGGCTACACCTTC	CASSEETGSFYGYTF
-	TRBV21-1	-	TRBJ2-3	TGTGCCAGCGAAGGTGCCCTAGCGATGGGAGGGCCGGATACGCAGTATTTT	CASEGALAMGGPDTQYF
-	TRBV9	TRBD2	TRBJ2-7	TGTGCCAGCAGCGCCGGAGGGAGGGCGTACGACGAGCAGTACTTC	CASSAGGRAYDEQYF
-	TRBV2	TRBD1	TRBJ2-1	TGTGCCAGCGACACCGGGACAGCCTCCTACAATGAGCAGTTCTTC	CASDTGTASYNEQFF
-	TRBV11-3	TRBD1	TRBJ1-4	TGTGCCAGCAGCCTTCGTCCCGGGACAGGGATTGTAATGAAAAATCTGTTTTTT	CASSLRPGTGIVMKNLFF
once	TRBV7-9	-	TRBJ2-3	TGTGCCAGCAGCCCATCACTCCGCACAGATACGCAGTATTTT	CASSPSLRTDTQYF
-	TRBV7-6	TRBD1	TRBJ1-1	TGTGCCAGCAGCTTAGAAACAGGGGTCACTGAAGCTTTCTTT	CASSLETGVTEAFF
-	TRBV15	-	TRBJ1-5	TGTGCCACCAGCAGAGACAGGATCCAGCATTTT	CATSRDRIQHF
-	TRBV27	-	TRBJ1-2	TGTGCCAGCAGTTTTCAGGGTTATGGCTACACCTTC	CASSFQGYGYTF
-	TRBV15	-	TRBJ2-1	TGTGCCACCAGCAGAGCGCCTAGTAGCTCCTACAATGAGCAGTTCTTC	CATSRAPSSSYNEQFF
-	TRBV29-1	TRBD1	TRBJ2-3	TGCAGCGGTGGACAGGGGGCTGGAGATACGCAGTATTTT	CSGGQGAGDTQYF
-	TRBV6-5	TRBD2	TRBJ2-3	TGTGCCAGCTCCTTACGGGGGGAGACTCTTGCGCAGTATTTT	CASSLRGETLAQYF
-	TRBV7-6	TRBD1	TRBJ2-7	TGTGCCAGCAGCTTGACAGGGGCCCCCTACGAGCAGTACTTC	CASSLTGAPYEQYF
once	TRBV29-1	TRBD2	TRBJ2-6	TGCAGCGTTGGGGAGGGTTCTCCCTCTGGGGCCAACGTCCTGACTTTC	CSVGEGSPSGANVLTF
-	TRBV29-1	TRBD2	TRBJ2-1	TGCAGCTCCGCGGGGGGTTGGAATGAGCAGTTCTTC	CSSAGGWNEQFF
-	TRBV2	TRBD2	TRBJ2-1	TGTGCCAGCTGGGGGGGTTCCTACAATGAGCAGTTCTTC	CASWGGSYNEQFF
-	TRBV11-2	TRBD1	TRBJ2-7	TGTGCCAGCAGCTTAGATACGACAGGGGGCGGTTTCTACGAGCAGTACTTC	CASSLDTTGGGFYEQYF
-	TRBV5-8	TRBD1	TRBJ1-2	TGTGCCAGCAGCACCCGACAGGGCTGGCGGGGTGGCTACACCTTC	CASSTRQGWRGGYTF